The 19 T cell receptor beta chains presented below share a single source sample, sequenced in a study of cytomegalovirus exposure and HLA in healthy donors. Primers: 60 Vbeta forward and 13 Jbeta reverse. TCRdb's table, derived via immunoSEQ multiplex PCR, lists solely in-frame clones and lacks some. The profile shows roughly 150,000 clones, approximately 9% of them singletons. Sequencing was carried out using PBMCs. All receptors derive from a male donor in good health and CMV-seronegative.

V usage is TRBV6-5 and J usage is TRBJ2-5, with a weak D call TRBD2 (6 bases). The V gene's germline CDR1 is MNHEY and CDR2 SVGAGI. Trimming removed 4 bases at V and 5 bases at J, with 17 bases between. The CDR3 is made up of 15 amino acids. The CDR3, as DNA: TGTGCCAGCAGTTCGCGGGGATTTCGCGGGGAGACCCAGTACTTC. Translation: CASSSRGFRGETQYF.

This clone was recorded only once. This chain links TRBV7-6 with TRBJ2-1, with 7 bases fitting TRBD1. CDR3 size: 19 residues. V lost 0 bases and J lost 0; bases outside the gene matches: 11. CDR1 and CDR2 (germline): SGHVS, FNYEAQ. The chain's CDR3 is CASSLAFINRTGSYNEQFF. For the CDR3, the DNA is TGTGCCAGCAGCTTAGCCTTCATTAACAGGACAGGCTCCTACAATGAGCAGTTCTTC.

This clone came up a few times. The rearrangement links TRBV4-1 to TRBJ1-5, with TRBD1 matching 8 bases. This CDR3 is 16 amino acids long. With V trimmed by 0 bases and J by 7 bases, 8 bases remained unmatched. Germline CDR1 MGHRA, CDR2 YSYEKL. The CDR3 loop reads CASSQDGQGARQPQHF. DNA for the CDR3: TGCGCCAGCAGCCAAGATGGGCAGGGGGCACGGCAGCCCCAGCATTTT.

This clone appeared a few times. Different DNA sequences within this sample yield the same CDR3. The chain carries TRBV4-2 and TRBJ1-5; 9 bases align to TRBD1. Unmatched junction bases numbered 1, after V lost 1 base and J lost 3 bases. CDR3 size: 15 residues. Per germline, CDR1 LGHNA and CDR2 YNFKEQ. The CDR3 region has the DNA TGTGCCAGCAGCCAAGGGGACAGGGCCAATCAGCCCCAGCATTTT. Translation: CASSQGDRANQPQHF.

This clone was detected only a few times. J is TRBJ1-1 and V is TRBV28; D perhaps matches TRBD1 (5 bases). Trimming took off 2 bases at V and 2 bases at J, with 9 bases between the two ends. The germline V gene has CDR1 MDHEN and CDR2 SYDVKM. The CDR3 loop spans 14 amino acids. CDR3 in DNA: TGTGCCAGCAGTTTAAGGGGATTCAACACTGAAGCTTTCTTT. This translates into CASSLRGFNTEAFF.

The sample holds a few counts of this clone. The V and J genes are TRBV9 and TRBJ2-6; D ambiguous. This CDR3 comprises 17 residues. Germline V lookup: CDR1 SGDLS, CDR2 YYNGEE. Trimming removed 0 bases from V and 1 base from J, with 11 bases in between. CDR3 bases: TGTGCCAGCAGCGTAGCTACTACGGCATCTGGGGCCAACGTCCTGACTTTC. Translation gives CASSVATTASGANVLTF.

The rearrangement links TRBV7-6 to TRBJ1-3, with 7 bases that match TRBD1. V was pared by 5 bases and J by 3 bases, with 7 bases of the junction left unmatched. CDR1 is SGHVS, CDR2 FNYEAQ, per germline. The CDR3 runs to 15 residues. The CDR3 sequence is CASSLDRNLGNTIYF. The CDR3 coding sequence is TGTGCCAGCAGCCTGGACAGGAACCTTGGAAACACCATATATTTT.

This chain uses TRBV27 with TRBJ2-3; 8 nucleotides agree with TRBD2. Germline loops: CDR1 MNHEY, CDR2 SMNVEV (reference sequence). The J segment lost 2 bases and the V segment lost 1 base, leaving 5 bases of the junction unmatched. The CDR3 loop spans 16 amino acids. This chain's CDR3 is CASSLFSGAFTDTQYF. The CDR3 bases are TGTGCCAGCAGTTTATTTAGCGGGGCTTTCACAGATACGCAGTATTTT.

V and J are TRBV27 and TRBJ2-1, with a tentative D call TRBD2 (5 bases). This CDR3 is 16 amino acids long. Germline V lookup: CDR1 MNHEY, CDR2 SMNVEV (reference sequence). Trimming cost V 2 bases and J 0 bases, with 11 bases left between them. CDR3 amino acids: CASSLGSYYSYNEQFF. Here the CDR3 DNA reads TGTGCCAGCAGTTTAGGGAGCTATTACTCCTACAATGAGCAGTTCTTC.

This clone was seen a handful of times. The genes are TRBV21-1 and TRBJ1-1; the D segment call TRBD1 is taken from the table without a DNA check. TRBV21-1 is a documented pseudogene. The CDR3 is 13 amino acids. The CDR3 DNA follows: TGTGCCAGCGTCGACATGCCGAACACTGAAGCTTTCTTT. This translates into CASVDMPNTEAFF.

This chain connects TRBV19 to TRBJ2-5, with D perhaps TRBD2 (5 bases). CDR1 is LNHDA and CDR2 is SQIVND in the germline V gene (reference sequence). Trimming shortened V by 5 bases and J by 4 bases, and 20 bases separated the two germline ends. The CDR3 is made up of 16 amino acids. CDR3 in amino acids: CASSPPSGGFPETQYF. For the CDR3, the DNA is TGTGCCAGTAGTCCGCCTTCGGGCGGGTTCCCAGAGACCCAGTACTTC.

The chain carries TRBV6-6 and TRBJ1-2; 9 nucleotides agree with TRBD1. Trimming took 0 bases from V and 5 from J; bases not matched to a gene: 4. This CDR3 region has 15 residues. Germline lookup yields CDR1 MNHNY and CDR2 SVGAGI (reference sequence). The CDR3 DNA follows: TGTGCCAGCAGTTACTCGTCCGGGACAGGGTATGGCTACACCTTC. Encoded protein: CASSYSSGTGYGYTF.

V usage is TRBV9 and J usage is TRBJ2-5; 13 bases align to TRBD2. TRBJ2-7 explains the end of the DNA better; the J call may be wrong. Germline V lookup: CDR1 SGDLS, CDR2 YYNGEE. The CDR3 sequence is 15 residues long. CDR3 DNA: TGTGCCAGCAGCGTAGCTGGACTAGCGGGGGACGAGCAGTACTTC. Its translation: CASSVAGLAGDEQYF.

This clone was observed a handful of times. The chain couples TRBV5-4 to TRBJ2-5; no clear D gene. The V and J ends lost 0 bases and 1 base respectively, with 7 bases between them. CDR3 length equals 14 residues. Germline V gene sequence: CDR1 SGHNT, CDR2 YYREEE (reference sequence). The chain's CDR3 is CASSLERVQETQYF. In DNA, the CDR3 is TGTGCCAGCAGCTTGGAACGGGTCCAAGAGACCCAGTACTTC.

The chain is built from TRBV4-2 and TRBJ1-2, with D unclear. Germline V gives CDR1 LGHNA, CDR2 YNFKEQ. Trimming shortened V by 7 bases and J by 4 bases, and 16 bases separated the two germline ends. The CDR3 consists of 14 residues. The CDR3 sequence: CASTDLGGFYGYTF. The CDR3 DNA is TGTGCCAGCACCGATCTGGGAGGTTTCTATGGCTACACCTTC.

The chain carries TRBV2 and TRBJ1-5, with D uncertain. Deletions cut 7 bases from V and 0 bases from J, with 7 bases between. The CDR3 is 13 amino acids. Germline V gives CDR1 SNHLY, CDR2 FYNNEI. CDR3 nucleotides: TGTGCCAGCAACGGGAATAGCAATCAGCCCCAGCATTTT. Its protein product is CASNGNSNQPQHF.

V is TRBV19 and J is TRBJ1-2, with a weak D call TRBD1 (6 bases). Per the germline V gene, CDR1 is LNHDA and CDR2 is SQIVND (reference sequence). V lost 5 bases and J 5 bases, leaving 12 bases between the germline ends. The CDR3 extends over 13 amino acids. The CDR3 spells CASSPQDSYGYTF. As DNA, the CDR3 is TGTGCCAGTAGTCCGCAGGACAGTTATGGCTACACCTTC.

This clone was counted between two and nine times. The chain uses TRBV13 and TRBJ2-5; TRBD2 matches 7 bases. The junction had 6 bases not matched to a gene; V was cut back by 0 bases and J by 5 bases. CDR1 and CDR2 from the germline V gene are PRHDT and FYEKMQ (reference sequence). This CDR3 region has 15 residues. CDR3 residues: CASSLGSPAGETQYF. CDR3 nucleotides: TGTGCCAGCAGCTTAGGCTCTCCAGCGGGGGAGACCCAGTACTTC.

This chain uses TRBV18 with TRBJ2-5; 10 bases map to TRBD1. The V gene's germline CDR1 is KGHSH and CDR2 LQKENI. V trimming: 6 bases; J trimming: 4 bases; junction bases outside the gene matches: 2. This CDR3 is built from 13 residues. CDR3 in DNA: TGTGCCAGCTCCAGGGACAGGGGAGAGACCCAGTACTTC. It encodes CASSRDRGETQYF.